This T cell receptor (beta chain) was identified during a study of T-cell reconstitution after alpha-beta-depleted transplantation in children. The study, taken as a whole, reports: The main origin of T-cell counts and diversity one year after transplant was newly produced T cells.

Germline V lookup: CDR1 MDHEN, CDR2 SYDVKM. Trimming pared 4 bases from V and 1 base from J, leaving 5 bases between. CDR3 length: 13 residues. Library preparation (for TCRbeta) was performed with unique molecular identifiers. TCRdb re-analysed the PCR reads in MiXCR, keeping a single row per CDR3 protein. This table has a few hundred thousand distinct CDR3 sequences, under 30% appearing once. Only a few counts were recorded for this clonotype. Its antigen remains unknown. This may be a read error: a much more frequent sequence differs by one nucleotide. The rearrangement uses TRBV28 and TRBJ2-4; D assignment may be TRBD1 or TRBD2 (5 bases each). The sequenced sample was PBMCs, obtained before TCRalphabeta/CD19-depleted stem cell transplant. This clonotype was sampled from a girl aged 2-10 years with Fanconi anemia, due to receive a stem cell transplant. The CDR3 reads CASSWGAKNIQYF. The CDR3 coding sequence is TGTGCCAGCAGTTGGGGGGCCAAAAACATTCAGTACTTC. The full variable domain, with the rest looked up from reference TRBV28 and TRBJ2-4, is DVKVTQSSRYLVKRTGEKVFLECVQDMDHENMFWYRQDPGLGLRLIYFSYDVKMKEKGDIPEGYSVSREKKERFSLILESASTNQTSMYLCASSWGAKNIQYFGAGTRLSVL.